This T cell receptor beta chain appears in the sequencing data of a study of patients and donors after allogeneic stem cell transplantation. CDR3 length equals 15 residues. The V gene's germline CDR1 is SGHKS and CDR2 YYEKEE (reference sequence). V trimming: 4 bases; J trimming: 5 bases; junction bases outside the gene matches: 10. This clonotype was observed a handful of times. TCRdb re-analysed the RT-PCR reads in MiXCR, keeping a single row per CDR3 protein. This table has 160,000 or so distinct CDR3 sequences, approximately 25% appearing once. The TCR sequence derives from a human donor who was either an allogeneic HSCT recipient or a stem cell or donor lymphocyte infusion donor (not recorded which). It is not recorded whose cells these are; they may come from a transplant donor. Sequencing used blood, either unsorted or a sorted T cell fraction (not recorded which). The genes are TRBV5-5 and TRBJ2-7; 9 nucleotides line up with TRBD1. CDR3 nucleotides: TGTGCCAGCAGCCCCGAGGGGACAGGGATGGACGAGCAGTACTTC. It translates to CASSPEGTGMDEQYF.